A single sample gave rise to the 14 T cell receptor beta chains below, sequenced in a study of graft-versus-host responses after intestinal transplantation. TCRdb's copy holds only in-frame clones and misses some; the assay was immunoSEQ multiplex PCR. The sample includes some 97,000 clones, more than 85% of them seen just once. Antigens for these TCRs are unknown. Material: unstimulated CD4+ T cells sorted from spleen or lymph node cells, obtained before transplant. The receptors stem from a human donor who was the organ donor for an intestinal transplant.

J is TRBJ2-7 and V is TRBV5-6; 8 bases line up with TRBD2. The CDR3 is 15 amino acids. Trimming cost V 5 bases and J 2 bases; bases outside gene matches: 9. Germline loops: CDR1 SGHDT, CDR2 YYEEEE. The CDR3: CASSPASGRPYEQYF. The CDR3 DNA is TGTGCCAGCAGTCCAGCTAGCGGGCGCCCCTACGAGCAGTACTTC.

The chain couples TRBV6-6 to TRBJ2-5; no clear D gene. Germline V gives CDR1 MNHNY, CDR2 SVGAGI (reference sequence). CDR3 length: 12 amino acids. Trimming pared 11 bases from V and 3 bases from J, leaving 13 bases between. CDR3 protein: CAGPGCEETQYF. CDR3 DNA sequence: TGTGCCGGCCCAGGTTGCGAAGAGACCCAGTACTTC.

The V and J genes are TRBV6-5 and TRBJ1-1; a possible D gene is TRBD1 (5 bases). In germline, CDR1 is MNHEY, CDR2 SVGAGI. CDR3 length: 13 amino acids. Trimming shortened V by 5 bases and J by 0 bases, and 7 bases separated the two germline ends. The CDR3 here is CASSGTMNTEAFF. The CDR3 nucleotides are TGTGCCAGCAGTGGGACTATGAACACTGAAGCTTTCTTT.

The V gene is TRBV2, the J gene TRBJ1-2, with 8 bases that match TRBD1. The ends lost 5 bases at V and 8 bases at J; junction bases unmatched: 7. Germline assignment: CDR1 SNHLY and CDR2 FYNNEI. CDR3 size: 13 residues. In DNA form, the CDR3 reads TGTGCCAGCAGTTTCGGACAGGGAAGGGGCTACACCTTC. Its protein is CASSFGQGRGYTF.

V is TRBV10-3 and J is TRBJ1-6; 10 bases are shared with TRBD1. Per the germline V gene, CDR1 is ENHRY and CDR2 is SYGVKD. V dropped 9 bases and J dropped 8; count of bases not matched to a gene: 4. This CDR3 has 13 residues. The CDR3 DNA reads TGTGCCATTTCCGGGACAGGGGATTCACCCCTCCACTTT. Translated, it gives CAISGTGDSPLHF.

The chain couples TRBV9 to TRBJ2-7; 14 bases align to TRBD2. The germline V gene encodes CDR1 SGDLS and CDR2 YYNGEE. With 8 bases clipped from V and 7 bases from J, the junction kept 5 bases outside the gene matches. The CDR3 sequence is 13 residues long. The CDR3 here is CARTTSGGDEQYF. The CDR3 DNA is TGTGCCAGGACGACTAGCGGGGGGGATGAGCAGTACTTC.

The CDR3 spells CASSGATNSPLHF. The DNA for the CDR3 is TGCGCCAGCTCGGGGGCAACAAATTCACCCCTCCACTTT. The J gene is TRBJ1-6, the V gene TRBV10-2, with D perhaps TRBD1 (6 bases). Deletions cut 8 bases from V and 7 bases from J, with 12 bases between. CDR3 length equals 13 residues. CDR1 WSHSY and CDR2 SAAADI come from the germline V gene.

J is TRBJ1-1 and V is TRBV5-1; D remains ambiguous. Germline assignment: CDR1 SGHRS and CDR2 YFSETQ. CDR3 length equals 14 residues. V was clipped by 0 bases and J by 1 base, with 7 bases between them. The CDR3 protein is CASSLGSQNTEAFF. As DNA, the CDR3 is TGCGCCAGCAGCTTGGGCAGCCAGAACACTGAAGCTTTCTTT.

The chain links TRBV29-1 to TRBJ1-1, with 9 bases lining up with TRBD1. V shed 5 bases and J 1 base; nucleotides not matched to a gene: 2. CDR3 size: 13 residues. The germline gives CDR1 SQVTM, CDR2 ANQGSEA. The CDR3 here is CSVLTGGNTEAFF. The CDR3 bases are TGCAGCGTTTTGACAGGGGGGAACACTGAAGCTTTCTTT.

The chain joins TRBV30 to TRBJ2-7; 10 bases are shared with TRBD2. After removal of 4 bases from V and 0 bases from J, the junction contained 12 bases not matched to a gene. The CDR3 is made up of 17 amino acids. Germline CDR1 is GTSNPN and CDR2 is SVGIG (reference sequence). The CDR3 sequence is CAWNGPTSGESSYEQYF. The CDR3 DNA reads TGTGCCTGGAACGGACCTACTAGCGGGGAAAGCTCCTACGAGCAGTACTTC.

This rearrangement joins TRBV6-1 to TRBJ1-5, with no clear D. Germline CDR1 is MNHNS and CDR2 is SASEGT. Between the trimmed V and J ends, which lost 0 bases and 2 bases, there was a span of 8 bases. The CDR3 has 15 residues. The CDR3 loop is CASSEALHGNQPQHF. In DNA, the CDR3 is TGTGCCAGCAGTGAAGCCCTACATGGCAATCAGCCCCAGCATTTT.

V gene TRBV5-1 combines with J gene TRBJ2-1, with 8 positions matching TRBD2. CDR3 size: 16 residues. Losses at the gene ends were 2 bases for V and 8 bases for J; bases not matched to a gene: 12. Germline-derived CDR1 and CDR2 are SGHRS and YFSETQ. CDR3 sequence: CASSLMSGGARDEQFF. The CDR3 nucleotides are TGCGCCAGCAGCTTAATGTCCGGGGGGGCGAGGGATGAGCAGTTCTTC.

This rearrangement joins TRBV5-1 to TRBJ2-7, with D possibly TRBD1 on 6 matching bases. The length of the CDR3 is 16 residues. CDR1 is SGHRS and CDR2 is YFSETQ in the germline V gene. The ends were cut back, 4 bases at V and 2 bases at J, with 19 bases in the middle. DNA of the CDR3: TGCGCCAGCAGCGAAAATACAGGGAACCTCGCCTACGAGCAGTACTTC. It encodes CASSENTGNLAYEQYF.

The chain has TRBV7-2 and TRBJ2-7, with 8 positions matching TRBD2. This CDR3 spans 16 amino acids. In germline, CDR1 is SGHTA, CDR2 FQGNSA. V shed 1 base, J shed 2 bases, and the junction held 7 bases outside the gene matches. CDR3 in DNA: TGTGCCAGCAGCTTAGTAGTCTCCGGGGGGGCCTACGAGCAGTACTTC. This codes for CASSLVVSGGAYEQYF.